This T cell receptor beta chain was profiled in a study of T cell clones after liver transplantation. The wider study: In this trial, immunosuppression withdrawal was attempted within 2 years of liver transplant. HCV positivity affected three of eight recipients; the rest lacked autoimmune or viral indications. Whole-study results and caveats: Circulating graft-donor-reactive CD4 TCRbeta sequences fell significantly post-transplant in 5 of 8 subjects.

Thawed unstimulated PBMCs were FACS-sorted by CD3, CD4 and CD8 into two populations. TCRdb's copy holds only in-frame clones and misses some; the assay was immunoSEQ multiplex PCR. The table has more than 95,000 clones, less than 95% seen once. For this clone: Its antigen is not known.

The CDR3 is made up of 12 amino acids. Trimming removed 3 bases at V and 8 bases at J, with 8 bases between. The germline gives CDR1 MNHNS, CDR2 SASEGT. V and J are TRBV6-1 and TRBJ2-1; D remains unclear. The source material was CD4+ T cells from blood, sampled 12 months after liver transplant. This TCR derives from a human patient who received a liver transplant. Some T cells could come from the graft donor. The CDR3 region has the DNA TGTGCCAGCAGTGAGGCAGGAGATGAGCAGTTCTTC. Translating it yields CASSEAGDEQFF.